The T cell receptor (beta chain) under discussion was sequenced for a study of control samples from healthy donors and cancer patients (dated by TCRdb to 2018 to 2020). Taken from the germline V gene, the CDR1 and CDR2 loops are MDHEN and SYDVKM. The junction shows trimming of 6 bases on V and 6 bases on J, plus 8 bases between the germline ends. The CDR3 runs 11 amino acids, cysteine and phenylalanine included. Here the CDR3 DNA is all that survives: 33 bases in frame from base 1. About this clone itself: Which antigen it targets is not known. No much larger clonotype is one base removed from it; base qualities were not supplied.

The method was the immunoSEQ multiplex PCR assay. This is the immuneACCESS table as TCRdb keeps it, with only in-frame sequences that have V and J called. A part of the clones is gone; compared with another copy, unresolved V genes explain less than half, and the rest is unexplained. For this sample there are around 200,000 clones; 85% to 95% appear just once. The ten largest clones represent roughly 1.5% of the sample. This TCR was recovered from a young man in good health. The chain is assembled from TRBV28 and TRBJ1-2; the D gene is not confidently resolved. Sequencing was performed on blood. CDR3 loop: CASSTYDGYTF. The bases are TGTGCCAGCAGCACATACGATGGCTACACCTTC.